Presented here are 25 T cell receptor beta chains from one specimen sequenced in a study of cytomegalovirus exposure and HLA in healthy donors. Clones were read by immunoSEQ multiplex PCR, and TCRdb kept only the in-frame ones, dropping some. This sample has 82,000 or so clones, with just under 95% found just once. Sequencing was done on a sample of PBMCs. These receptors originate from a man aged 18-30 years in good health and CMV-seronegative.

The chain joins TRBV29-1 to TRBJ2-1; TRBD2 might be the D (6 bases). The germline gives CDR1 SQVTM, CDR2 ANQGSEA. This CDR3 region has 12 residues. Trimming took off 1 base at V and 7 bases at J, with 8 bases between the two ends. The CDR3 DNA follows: TGCAGCGTTGAAGCGGGAGTGAATGAGCAGTTCTTC. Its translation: CSVEAGVNEQFF.

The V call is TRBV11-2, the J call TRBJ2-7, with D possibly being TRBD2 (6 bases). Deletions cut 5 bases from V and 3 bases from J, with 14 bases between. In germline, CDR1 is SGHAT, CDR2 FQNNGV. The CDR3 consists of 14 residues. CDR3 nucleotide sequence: TGTGCCAGCAGCCCAATGGGACTCAGCTACGAGCAGTACTTC. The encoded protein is CASSPMGLSYEQYF.

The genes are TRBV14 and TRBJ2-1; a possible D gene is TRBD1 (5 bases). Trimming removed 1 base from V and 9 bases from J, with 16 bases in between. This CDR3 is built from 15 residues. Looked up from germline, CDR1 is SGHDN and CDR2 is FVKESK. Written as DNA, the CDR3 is TGTGCCAGCAGCCAAGTGAGTATGAGAACAGGTGAGCAGTTCTTC. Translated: CASSQVSMRTGEQFF. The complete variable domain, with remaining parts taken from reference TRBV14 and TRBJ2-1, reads EAGVTQFPSHSVIEKGQTVTLRCDPISGHDNLYWYRRVMGKEIKFLLHFVKESKQDESGMPNNRFLAERTGGTYSTLKVQPAELEDSGVYFCASSQVSMRTGEQFFGPGTRLTVL.

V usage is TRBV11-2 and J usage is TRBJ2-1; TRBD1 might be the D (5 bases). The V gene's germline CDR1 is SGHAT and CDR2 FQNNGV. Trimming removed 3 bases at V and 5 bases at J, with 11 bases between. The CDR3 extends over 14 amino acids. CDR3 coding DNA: TGTGCCAGCAGCTTTTTTGACAGTAACAATGAGCAGTTCTTC. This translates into CASSFFDSNNEQFF.

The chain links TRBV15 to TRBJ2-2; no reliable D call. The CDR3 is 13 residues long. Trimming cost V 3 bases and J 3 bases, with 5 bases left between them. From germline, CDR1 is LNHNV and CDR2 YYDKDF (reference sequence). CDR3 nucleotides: TGTGCCACCAGCAGGGAGTACACCGGGGAGCTGTTTTTT. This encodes CATSREYTGELFF.

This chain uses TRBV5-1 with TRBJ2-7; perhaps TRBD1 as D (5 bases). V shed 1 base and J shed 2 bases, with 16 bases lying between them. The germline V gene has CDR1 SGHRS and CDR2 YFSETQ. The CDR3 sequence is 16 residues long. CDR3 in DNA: TGCGCCAGCAGCTTGACCCCCATACAGACAGCCTACGAGCAGTACTTC. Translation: CASSLTPIQTAYEQYF.

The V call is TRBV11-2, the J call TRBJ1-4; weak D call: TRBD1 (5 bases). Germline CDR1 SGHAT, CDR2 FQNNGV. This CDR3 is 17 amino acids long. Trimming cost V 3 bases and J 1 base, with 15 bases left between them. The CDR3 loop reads CASSFYSRVGTNEKLFF. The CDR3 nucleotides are TGTGCCAGCAGCTTTTATTCCAGGGTTGGAACTAATGAAAAACTGTTTTTT.

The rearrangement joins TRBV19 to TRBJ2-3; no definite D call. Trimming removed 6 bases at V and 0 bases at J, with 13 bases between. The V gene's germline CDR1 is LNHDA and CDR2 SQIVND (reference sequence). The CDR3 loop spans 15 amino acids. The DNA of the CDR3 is TGTGCCAGTAGCCACGGAGTGACTAGCACAGATACGCAGTATTTT. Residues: CASSHGVTSTDTQYF.

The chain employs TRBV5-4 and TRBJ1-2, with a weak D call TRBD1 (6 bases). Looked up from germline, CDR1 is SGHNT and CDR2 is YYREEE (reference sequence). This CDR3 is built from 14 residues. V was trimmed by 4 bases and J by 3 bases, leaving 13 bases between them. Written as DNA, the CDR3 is TGTGCCAGCAGCCCTACAGGGAATGACTATGGCTACACCTTC. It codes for CASSPTGNDYGYTF.

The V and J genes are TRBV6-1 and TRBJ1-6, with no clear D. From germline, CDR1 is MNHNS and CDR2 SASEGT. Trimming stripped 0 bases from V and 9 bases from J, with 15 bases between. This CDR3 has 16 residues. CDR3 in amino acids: CASSEALSWFGSPLHF. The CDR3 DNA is TGTGCCAGCAGTGAAGCGCTAAGCTGGTTCGGTTCACCCCTCCACTTT.

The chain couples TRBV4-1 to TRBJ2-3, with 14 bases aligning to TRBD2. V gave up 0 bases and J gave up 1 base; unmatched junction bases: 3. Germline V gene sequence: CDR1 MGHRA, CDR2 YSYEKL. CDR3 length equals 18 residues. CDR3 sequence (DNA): TGCGCCAGCAGCCAAGAGGGGACTAGCGGGGGTCGCACAGATACGCAGTATTTT. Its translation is CASSQEGTSGGRTDTQYF.

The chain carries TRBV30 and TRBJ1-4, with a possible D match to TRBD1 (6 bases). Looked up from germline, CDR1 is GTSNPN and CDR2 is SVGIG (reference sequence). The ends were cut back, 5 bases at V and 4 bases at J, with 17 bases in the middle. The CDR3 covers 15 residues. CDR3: CAWGGRDRDNEKLFF. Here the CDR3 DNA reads TGTGCCTGGGGGGGCCGGGACCGAGATAATGAAAAACTGTTTTTT.

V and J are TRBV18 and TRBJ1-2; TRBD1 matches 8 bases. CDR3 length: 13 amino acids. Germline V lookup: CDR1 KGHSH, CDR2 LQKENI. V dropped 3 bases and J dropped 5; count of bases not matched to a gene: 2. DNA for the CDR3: TGTGCCAGCTCACCGGGACAGGATTATGGCTACACCTTC. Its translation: CASSPGQDYGYTF.

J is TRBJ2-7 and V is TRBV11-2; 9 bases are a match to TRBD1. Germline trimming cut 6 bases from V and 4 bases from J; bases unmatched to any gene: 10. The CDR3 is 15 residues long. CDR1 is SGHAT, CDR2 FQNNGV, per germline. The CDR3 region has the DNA TGTGCCAGCAGGGTAACCGGGACAGGGCGATACGAGCAGTACTTC. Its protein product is CASRVTGTGRYEQYF.

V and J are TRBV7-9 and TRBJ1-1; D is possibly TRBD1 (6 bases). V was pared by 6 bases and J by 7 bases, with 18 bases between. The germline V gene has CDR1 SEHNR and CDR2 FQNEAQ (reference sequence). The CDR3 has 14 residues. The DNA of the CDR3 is TGTGCCAGCAGTTCCCAAGGGCAGGGGAATGAAGCTTTCTTT. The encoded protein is CASSSQGQGNEAFF.

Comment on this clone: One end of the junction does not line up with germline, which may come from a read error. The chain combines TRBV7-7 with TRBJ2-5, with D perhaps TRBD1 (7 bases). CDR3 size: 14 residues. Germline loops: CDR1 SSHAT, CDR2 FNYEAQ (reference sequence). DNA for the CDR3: TGTGCTAGCAGCTTCCGCGGGACAGAAGAGACCCAGTACTTC. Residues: CASSFRGTEETQYF.

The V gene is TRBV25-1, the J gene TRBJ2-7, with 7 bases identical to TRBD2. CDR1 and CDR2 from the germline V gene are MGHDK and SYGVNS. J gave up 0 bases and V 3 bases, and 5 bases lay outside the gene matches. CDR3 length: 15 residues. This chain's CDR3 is CASSEGTINSYEQYF. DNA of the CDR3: TGTGCCAGCAGTGAGGGGACTATCAACTCCTACGAGCAGTACTTC.

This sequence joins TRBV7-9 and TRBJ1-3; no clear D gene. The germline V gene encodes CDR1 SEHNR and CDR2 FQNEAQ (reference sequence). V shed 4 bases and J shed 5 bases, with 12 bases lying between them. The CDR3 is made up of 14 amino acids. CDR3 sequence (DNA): TGTGCCAGCAGCTCTGGGGAGGGAAGAAACACCATATATTTT. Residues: CASSSGEGRNTIYF.

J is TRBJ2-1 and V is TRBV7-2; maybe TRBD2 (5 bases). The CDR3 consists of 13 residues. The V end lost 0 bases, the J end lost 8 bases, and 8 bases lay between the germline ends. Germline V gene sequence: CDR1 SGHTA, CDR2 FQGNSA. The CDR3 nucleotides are TGTGCCAGCAGCTTAGCCCAGCGGTATGAGCAGTTCTTC. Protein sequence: CASSLAQRYEQFF.

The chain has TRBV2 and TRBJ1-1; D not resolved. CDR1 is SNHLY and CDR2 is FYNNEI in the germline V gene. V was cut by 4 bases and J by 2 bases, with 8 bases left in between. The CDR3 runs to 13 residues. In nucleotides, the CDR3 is TGTGCCAGCAGTGGAAACAGAAACACTGAAGCTTTCTTT. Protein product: CASSGNRNTEAFF. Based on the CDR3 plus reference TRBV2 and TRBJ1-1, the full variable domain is EPEVTQTPSHQVTQMGQEVILRCVPISNHLYFYWYRQILGQKVEFLVSFYNNEISEKSEIFDDQFSVERPDGSNFTLKIRSTKLEDSAMYFCASSGNRNTEAFFGQGTRLTVV.

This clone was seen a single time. Here the CDR3 reads CASSLARAQGGEKLFF. CDR3 in DNA: TGTGCCAGCAGCTTGGCGCGGGCCCAGGGAGGAGAAAAACTGTTTTTT. This chain connects TRBV5-4 to TRBJ1-4, with D possibly TRBD1 on 5 matching bases. CDR1 is SGHNT and CDR2 is YYREEE in the germline V gene (reference sequence). Trimming cost V 0 bases and J 8 bases, with 17 bases left between them. The CDR3 is made up of 16 amino acids.

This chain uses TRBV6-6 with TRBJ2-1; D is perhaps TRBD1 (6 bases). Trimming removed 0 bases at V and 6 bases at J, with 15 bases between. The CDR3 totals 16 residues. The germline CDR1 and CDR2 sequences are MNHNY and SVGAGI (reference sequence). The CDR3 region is CASSYSLQGPLNEQFF. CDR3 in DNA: TGTGCCAGCAGTTACTCGCTGCAGGGGCCCCTCAATGAGCAGTTCTTC.

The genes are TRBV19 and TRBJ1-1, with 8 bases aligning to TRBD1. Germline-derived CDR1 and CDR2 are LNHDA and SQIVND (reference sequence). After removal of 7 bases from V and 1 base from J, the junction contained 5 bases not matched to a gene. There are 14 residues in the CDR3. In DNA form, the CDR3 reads TGTGCCAGTAATCGACAGGGGAAGAACACTGAAGCTTTCTTT. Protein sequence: CASNRQGKNTEAFF.

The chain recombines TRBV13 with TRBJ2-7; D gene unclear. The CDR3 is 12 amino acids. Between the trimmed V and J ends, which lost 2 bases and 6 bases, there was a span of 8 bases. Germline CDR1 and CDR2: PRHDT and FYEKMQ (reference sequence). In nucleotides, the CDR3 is TGTGCCAGCAGCTTAAACTACCGCGAGCAGTACTTC. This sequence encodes CASSLNYREQYF.

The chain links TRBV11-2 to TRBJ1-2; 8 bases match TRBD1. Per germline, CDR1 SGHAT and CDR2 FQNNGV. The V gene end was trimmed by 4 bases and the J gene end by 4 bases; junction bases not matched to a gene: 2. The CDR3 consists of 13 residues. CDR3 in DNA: TGTGCCAGCAGCTCGGGACAGGCCTATGGCTACACCTTC. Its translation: CASSSGQAYGYTF. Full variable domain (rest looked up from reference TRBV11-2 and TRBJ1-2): EAGVAQSPRYKIIEKRQSVAFWCNPISGHATLYWYQQILGQGPKLLIQFQNNGVVDDSQLPKDRFSAERLKGVDSTLKIQPAKLEDSAVYLCASSSGQAYGYTFGSGTRLTVV.